The 30 T cell receptor beta chains below were found in one sample sequenced in a study of long-term antiretroviral therapy in people with HIV. Run at survey level, the immunoSEQ assay was version v3.0. TCRdb's table, derived via immunoSEQ multiplex PCR, lists solely in-frame clones and lacks some. The repertoire holds tens of thousands of clones, with 85% to 95% as singletons. Here the sequenced sample was unsorted PBMCs, taken 5.3 years after starting antiretroviral therapy. The receptor set was obtained from a man aged 50-59 years with HIV.

As to this clone: The sample holds other DNA sequences that translate to the same CDR3. The gene calls are TRBV15 and TRBJ2-2, with D unresolved. There are 12 residues in the CDR3. The ends were cut back, 3 bases at V and 3 bases at J, with 2 bases in the middle. Germline CDR1 LNHNV, CDR2 YYDKDF (reference sequence). CDR3 region: CATSSDTGELFF. In DNA form, the CDR3 reads TGTGCCACCAGCAGCGACACCGGGGAGCTGTTTTTT.

The genes are TRBV30 and TRBJ2-1, with D perhaps TRBD1 (6 bases). The CDR3 has 13 residues. The germline V gene encodes CDR1 GTSNPN and CDR2 SVGIG (reference sequence). V lost 0 bases and J lost 9, with 12 bases in between. The CDR3 reads CAWSVGRGGEQFF. The DNA for the CDR3 is TGTGCCTGGAGTGTAGGCAGGGGTGGTGAGCAGTTCTTC.

CDR3 sequence reads: CASSYLETQYF. As DNA, the CDR3 is TGTGCCAGCAGTTACTTGGAGACCCAGTACTTC. The chain uses TRBV6-5 and TRBJ2-5, with D hard to call. The CDR3 totals 11 residues. Trimming stripped 1 base from V and 5 bases from J, with 2 bases between. Germline V gene data show CDR1 as MNHEY and CDR2 as SVGAGI.

The chain recombines TRBV11-2 with TRBJ2-7; TRBD1 aligns across 8 bases. J was trimmed by 3 bases and V by 6 bases; bases with no gene match: 4. The germline CDR1 and CDR2 sequences are SGHAT and FQNNGV. The CDR3 sequence is 13 residues long. The CDR3 region is CASSRDRLYEQYF. For the CDR3, the DNA is TGTGCCAGCAGTCGGGACAGGCTCTACGAGCAGTACTTC. The variable domain in full, completed from reference TRBV11-2 and TRBJ2-7, reads EAGVAQSPRYKIIEKRQSVAFWCNPISGHATLYWYQQILGQGPKLLIQFQNNGVVDDSQLPKDRFSAERLKGVDSTLKIQPAKLEDSAVYLCASSRDRLYEQYFGPGTRLTVT.

CDR3 nucleotide sequence: TGCAGTGCTAGGACAGGGGTTGAAGCTTTCTTT. This gives the protein CSARTGVEAFF. This sequence joins TRBV20-1 and TRBJ1-1; 8 bases align to TRBD1. This CDR3 region has 11 residues. CDR1 and CDR2 from the germline V gene are DFQATT and SNEGSKA (reference sequence). The V gene end was trimmed by 3 bases and the J gene end by 7 bases; junction bases not matched to a gene: 1.

The J gene is TRBJ2-2, the V gene TRBV11-2; no reliable D call. Germline CDR1 is SGHAT and CDR2 is FQNNGV. The CDR3 extends over 13 amino acids. The V end lost 1 base, the J end lost 7 bases, and 7 bases lay between the germline ends. This CDR3 is CASSLVKGGELFF. In DNA, the CDR3 is TGTGCCAGCAGCTTAGTTAAGGGCGGGGAGCTGTTTTTT.

The gene calls are TRBV18 and TRBJ2-7, with D tentatively TRBD2 (6 bases). Trimming stripped 1 base from V and 2 bases from J, with 9 bases between. The CDR3 contains 14 residues. Germline V lookup: CDR1 KGHSH, CDR2 LQKENI. The chain's CDR3 is CASSPRLATYEQYF. The CDR3 DNA reads as TGTGCCAGCTCACCACGGCTAGCGACCTACGAGCAGTACTTC.

The J gene is TRBJ2-7, the V gene TRBV6-1; TRBD1 aligns across 7 bases. The CDR3 has 15 amino acids. With 7 bases clipped from V and 9 bases from J, the junction kept 18 bases outside the gene matches. Germline V gene sequence: CDR1 MNHNS, CDR2 SASEGT. The CDR3 is CASTDPGTDPFGQYF. DNA for the CDR3: TGTGCCAGCACCGATCCCGGGACAGACCCCTTCGGGCAGTACTTC.

V is TRBV9 and J is TRBJ1-3; 7 nucleotides match TRBD1. This CDR3 contains 17 residues. The germline gives CDR1 SGDLS, CDR2 YYNGEE. Losses at the gene ends were 3 bases for V and 3 bases for J; bases not matched to a gene: 12. CDR3 protein: CASSETVGGGFGNTIYF. Here the CDR3 DNA reads TGTGCCAGCAGCGAGACCGTTGGAGGGGGCTTTGGAAACACCATATATTTT.

The chain combines TRBV29-1 with TRBJ2-3, with 11 positions matching TRBD1. The CDR3 spans 17 residues. Germline CDR1 SQVTM, CDR2 ANQGSEA. Germline trimming cut 0 bases from V and 2 bases from J; bases unmatched to any gene: 7. DNA for the CDR3: TGCAGCGTTGAAGATCGGGGGACAGGGGGACACACAGATACGCAGTATTTT. It codes for CSVEDRGTGGHTDTQYF.

The chain employs TRBV9 and TRBJ2-3; 10 positions agree with TRBD2. Per the germline V gene, CDR1 is SGDLS and CDR2 is YYNGEE. The length of the CDR3 is 18 residues. V trimming: 2 bases; J trimming: 4 bases; junction bases outside the gene matches: 13. CDR3 sequence reads: CASSVEGLSGGRSDTQYF. CDR3 coding DNA: TGTGCCAGCAGCGTCGAGGGACTTAGCGGGGGGAGGTCAGATACGCAGTATTTT.

This chain links TRBV2 with TRBJ2-3; D unclear. The V and J ends lost 6 bases and 5 bases respectively, with 3 bases between them. CDR1 and CDR2 from the germline V gene are SNHLY and FYNNEI. The CDR3 is 10 residues long. CDR3 bases: TGTGCCAGCAGGAGAGATACGCAGTATTTT. Encoded protein: CASRRDTQYF.

This chain links TRBV6-6 with TRBJ2-1; 7 bases agree with TRBD2. Germline loops: CDR1 MNHNY, CDR2 SVGAGI (reference sequence). This CDR3 has 12 amino acids. V was pared by 5 bases and J by 10 bases, with 5 bases of the junction left unmatched. CDR3 nucleotides: TGTGCCAGCAGTACCTTCGGGGGGGAGCAGTTCTTC. It yields the protein CASSTFGGEQFF.

V is TRBV5-6 and J is TRBJ2-3; 8 positions agree with TRBD1. The CDR3 has 15 amino acids. Germline CDR1 SGHDT, CDR2 YYEEEE. With 4 bases clipped from V and 4 bases from J, the junction kept 8 bases outside the gene matches. The CDR3 DNA reads TGTGCCAGCAGCCGAAGGACAGGGAACGCAGATACGCAGTATTTT. This translates into CASSRRTGNADTQYF.

The V gene is TRBV11-2, the J gene TRBJ2-3, with TRBD1 identical over 7 bases. The V segment lost 1 base and the J segment 4 bases; nucleotides outside the gene matches: 2. Germline CDR1 is SGHAT and CDR2 is FQNNGV. The CDR3 sequence is 14 residues long. CDR3 in DNA: TGTGCCAGCAGCTTAGGAGACAGGGCAGATACGCAGTATTTT. The encoded protein is CASSLGDRADTQYF. Full variable domain (remainder filled in from reference TRBV11-2 and TRBJ2-3): EAGVAQSPRYKIIEKRQSVAFWCNPISGHATLYWYQQILGQGPKLLIQFQNNGVVDDSQLPKDRFSAERLKGVDSTLKIQPAKLEDSAVYLCASSLGDRADTQYFGPGTRLTVL.

The genes are TRBV18 and TRBJ2-2; no reliable D call. This CDR3 contains 13 residues. The germline V gene encodes CDR1 KGHSH and CDR2 LQKENI. V was trimmed by 3 bases and J by 4 bases, leaving 6 bases between them. This chain's CDR3 is CASSPDGTGELFF. Written as DNA, the CDR3 is TGTGCCAGCTCACCTGACGGCACCGGGGAGCTGTTTTTT.

The CDR3 here is CASSPGQGTYEQYF. The CDR3 DNA reads TGTGCCAGCTCACCGGGACAGGGGACCTACGAGCAGTACTTC. The chain has TRBV18 and TRBJ2-7; 10 positions match TRBD1. Unmatched junction bases numbered 1, after V lost 3 bases and J lost 2 bases. The germline V gene has CDR1 KGHSH and CDR2 LQKENI. The CDR3 runs to 14 residues. Based on the CDR3 plus reference TRBV18 and TRBJ2-7, the full variable domain is NAGVMQNPRHLVRRRGQEARLRCSPMKGHSHVYWYRQLPEEGLKFMVYLQKENIIDESGMPKERFSAEFPKEGPSILRIQQVVRGDSAAYFCASSPGQGTYEQYFGPGTRLTVT.

The chain employs TRBV6-5 and TRBJ1-4; TRBD1 matches 7 bases. This CDR3 contains 15 residues. CDR1 and CDR2 (germline): MNHEY, SVGAGI. The J segment lost 5 bases and the V segment lost 2 bases, leaving 5 bases of the junction unmatched. CDR3 sequence reads: CASSYGTALNEKLFF. The CDR3 DNA follows: TGTGCCAGCAGTTACGGGACAGCGCTCAATGAAAAACTGTTTTTT.

V and J are TRBV9 and TRBJ2-3, with TRBD2 identical over 9 bases. Germline V gene lookup returns CDR1 SGDLS and CDR2 YYNGEE. With 3 bases clipped from V and 1 base from J, the junction kept 3 bases outside the gene matches. The CDR3 runs to 15 residues. For the CDR3, the DNA is TGTGCCAGCAGCGAGATAGCGGGGGGCACAGATACGCAGTATTTT. This codes for CASSEIAGGTDTQYF.

A single count supports this clone. V gene TRBV2 combines with J gene TRBJ1-2; D gene unclear. V lost 5 bases to trimming and J lost 9 bases, with 13 bases between them. Germline V CDR1 and CDR2: SNHLY, FYNNEI. The CDR3 sequence is 12 residues long. The CDR3, as DNA: TGTGCCAGCAGTCTTCTGGGTATGAGCTACACCTTC. It specifies CASSLLGMSYTF. Complete variable domain (other parts from reference TRBV2 and TRBJ1-2): EPEVTQTPSHQVTQMGQEVILRCVPISNHLYFYWYRQILGQKVEFLVSFYNNEISEKSEIFDDQFSVERPDGSNFTLKIRSTKLEDSAMYFCASSLLGMSYTFGSGTRLTVV.

The chain recombines TRBV15 with TRBJ2-4; 14 bases are a match to TRBD2. This CDR3 is built from 16 residues. The ends lost 3 bases at V and 8 bases at J; junction bases unmatched: 6. Germline V lookup: CDR1 LNHNV, CDR2 YYDKDF (reference sequence). The chain's CDR3 is CATSRLTSGGGDIQYF. Here the CDR3 DNA reads TGTGCCACCAGCAGGCTGACTAGCGGGGGGGGTGACATTCAGTACTTC.

J is TRBJ1-1 and V is TRBV5-6; 11 bases align to TRBD1. The V segment lost 4 bases and the J segment 3 bases; nucleotides outside the gene matches: 5. Germline V gene data show CDR1 as SGHDT and CDR2 as YYEEEE. This CDR3 spans 15 amino acids. CDR3 loop: CASSMDRGRDTEAFF. The CDR3 DNA sequence: TGTGCCAGCAGCATGGACAGGGGGCGCGACACTGAAGCTTTCTTT.

The CDR3 DNA reads as TGTGCCAGCTATAGGCAGGCGGCTGATACGCAGTATTTT. Its translation is CASYRQAADTQYF. The chain employs TRBV6-1 and TRBJ2-3; D unclear. CDR1 MNHNS and CDR2 SASEGT come from the germline V gene. V lost 8 bases and J 6 bases, leaving 15 bases between the germline ends. The CDR3 sequence is 13 residues long.

CDR3 in DNA: TGCGCCAGCAGTTCCAGGGGGAACACTGAAGCTTTCTTT. Protein product: CASSSRGNTEAFF. V gene TRBV10-1 combines with J gene TRBJ1-1; possible D gene TRBD1, 6 bases. Germline V gene lookup returns CDR1 WNHNN and CDR2 SYGVQD (reference sequence). The CDR3 loop spans 13 amino acids. V lost 5 bases and J lost 1, with 8 bases in between.

This chain uses TRBV11-2 with TRBJ1-2, with D uncertain. The V gene's germline CDR1 is SGHAT and CDR2 FQNNGV. CDR3 length: 15 amino acids. V lost 2 bases and J 2 bases, leaving 12 bases between the germline ends. The CDR3 DNA follows: TGTGCCAGCAGCTTACTTGTCGGACTGAACTATGGCTACACCTTC. Protein sequence: CASSLLVGLNYGYTF.

The gene calls are TRBV5-1 and TRBJ2-7, with D possibly TRBD2 on 5 matching bases. The V gene lost 1 base and the J gene lost 4 bases, with 12 bases spanning the gap. Germline V gene sequence: CDR1 SGHRS, CDR2 YFSETQ. The CDR3 spans 14 residues. The CDR3 DNA is TGCGCCAGCAGCTTGTACGGGGAAAGATACGAGCAGTACTTC. It codes for CASSLYGERYEQYF.

The chain couples TRBV29-1 to TRBJ1-3, with unresolved D. The V gene lost 2 bases and the J gene lost 2 bases, with 10 bases spanning the gap. The CDR3 totals 14 residues. Germline CDR1 and CDR2: SQVTM and ANQGSEA. This chain's CDR3 is CSVELTPPGNTIYF. CDR3 sequence (DNA): TGCAGCGTTGAATTGACGCCCCCTGGAAACACCATATATTTT.

J is TRBJ2-7 and V is TRBV21-1. TRBV21-1 is given as a pseudogene. The CDR3 length is 13 residues. CDR3 coding DNA: TGTGCCAGCAGCACGAAGGTACCCTACGAGCAGTACTTC. Encoded protein: CASSTKVPYEQYF.

The chain joins TRBV10-2 to TRBJ2-2; no definite D call. The CDR3 contains 12 residues. CDR1 and CDR2 from the germline V gene are WSHSY and SAAADI. V lost 3 bases and J lost 8, with 7 bases in between. CDR3 residues: CASSEDLGELFF. The CDR3 coding sequence is TGCGCCAGCAGTGAAGACCTTGGGGAGCTGTTTTTT.

V gene TRBV27 combines with J gene TRBJ2-7; 10 bases agree with TRBD1. The V and J ends lost 5 bases and 4 bases, in that order; junction bases with no gene match: 5. Germline CDR1 and CDR2: MNHEY and SMNVEV (reference sequence). The CDR3 runs to 14 residues. The CDR3 DNA follows: TGTGCCAGCAGTCCGAGACAGGGGGCGTACGAGCAGTACTTC. Its protein product is CASSPRQGAYEQYF.